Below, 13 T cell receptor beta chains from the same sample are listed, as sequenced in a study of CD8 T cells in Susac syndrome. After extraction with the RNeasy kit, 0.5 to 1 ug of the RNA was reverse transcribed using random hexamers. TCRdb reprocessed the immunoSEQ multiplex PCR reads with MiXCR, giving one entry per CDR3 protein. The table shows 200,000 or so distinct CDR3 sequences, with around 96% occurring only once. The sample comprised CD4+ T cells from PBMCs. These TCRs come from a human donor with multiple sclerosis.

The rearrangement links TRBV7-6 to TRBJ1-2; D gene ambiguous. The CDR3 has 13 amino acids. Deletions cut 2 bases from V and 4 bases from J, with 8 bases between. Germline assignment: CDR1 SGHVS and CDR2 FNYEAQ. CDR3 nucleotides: TGTGCCAGCAGCTTAAGCAGGTCCTATGGCTACACCTTC. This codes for CASSLSRSYGYTF.

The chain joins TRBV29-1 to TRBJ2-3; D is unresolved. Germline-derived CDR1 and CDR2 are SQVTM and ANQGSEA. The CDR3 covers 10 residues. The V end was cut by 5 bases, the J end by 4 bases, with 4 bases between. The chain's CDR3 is CSVSADTQYF. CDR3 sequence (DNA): TGCAGCGTTTCTGCAGATACGCAGTATTTT.

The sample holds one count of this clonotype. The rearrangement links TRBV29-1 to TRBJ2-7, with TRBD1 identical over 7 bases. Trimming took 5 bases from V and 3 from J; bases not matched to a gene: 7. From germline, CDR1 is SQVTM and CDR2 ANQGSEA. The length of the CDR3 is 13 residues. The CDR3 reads CSVNDRANYEQYF. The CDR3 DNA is TGCAGCGTTAATGACAGGGCGAACTACGAGCAGTACTTC.

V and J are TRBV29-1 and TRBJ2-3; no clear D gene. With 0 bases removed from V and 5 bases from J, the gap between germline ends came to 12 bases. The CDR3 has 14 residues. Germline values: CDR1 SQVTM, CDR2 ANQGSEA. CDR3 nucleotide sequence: TGCAGCGTTGAAGATGAAAGGACCCGAGATACGCAGTATTTT. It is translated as CSVEDERTRDTQYF.

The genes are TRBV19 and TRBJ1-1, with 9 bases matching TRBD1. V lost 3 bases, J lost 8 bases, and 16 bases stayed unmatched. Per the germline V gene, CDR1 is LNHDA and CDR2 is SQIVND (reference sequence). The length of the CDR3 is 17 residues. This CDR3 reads CASSIRGQGAIGPEAFF. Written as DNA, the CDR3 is TGTGCCAGTAGTATCCGGGGACAGGGAGCGATTGGGCCAGAAGCTTTCTTT.

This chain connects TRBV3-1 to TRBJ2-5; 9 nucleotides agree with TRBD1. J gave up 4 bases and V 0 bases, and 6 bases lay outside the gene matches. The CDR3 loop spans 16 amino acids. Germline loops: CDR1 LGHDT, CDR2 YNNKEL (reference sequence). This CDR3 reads CASSQDQQGARETQYF. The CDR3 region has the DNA TGTGCCAGCAGCCAAGACCAACAGGGGGCGAGAGAGACCCAGTACTTC.

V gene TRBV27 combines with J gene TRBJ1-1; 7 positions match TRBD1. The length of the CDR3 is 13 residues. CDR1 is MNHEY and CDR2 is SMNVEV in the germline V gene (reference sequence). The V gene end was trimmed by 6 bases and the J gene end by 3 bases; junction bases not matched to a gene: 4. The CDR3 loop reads CASRFQGDTEAFF. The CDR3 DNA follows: TGTGCCAGCAGGTTTCAGGGGGACACTGAAGCTTTCTTT.

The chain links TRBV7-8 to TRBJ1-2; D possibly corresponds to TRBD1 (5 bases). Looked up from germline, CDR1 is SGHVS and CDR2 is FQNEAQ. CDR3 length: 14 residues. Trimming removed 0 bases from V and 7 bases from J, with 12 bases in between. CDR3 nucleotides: TGTGCCAGCAGCTTAGCGCAGGGCTGGGCTGGCTACACCTTC. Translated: CASSLAQGWAGYTF. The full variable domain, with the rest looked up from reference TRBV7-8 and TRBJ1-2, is GAGVSQSPRYKVAKRGQDVALRCDPISGHVSLFWYQQALGQGPEFLTYFQNEAQLDKSGLPSDRFFAERPEGSVSTLKIQRTQQEDSAVYLCASSLAQGWAGYTFGSGTRLTVV.

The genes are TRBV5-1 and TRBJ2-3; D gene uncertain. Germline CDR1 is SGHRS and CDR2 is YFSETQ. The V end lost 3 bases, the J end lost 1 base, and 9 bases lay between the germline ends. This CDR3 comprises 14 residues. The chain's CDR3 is CASSYTAGTDTQYF. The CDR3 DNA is TGCGCCAGCAGCTATACCGCTGGCACAGATACGCAGTATTTT.

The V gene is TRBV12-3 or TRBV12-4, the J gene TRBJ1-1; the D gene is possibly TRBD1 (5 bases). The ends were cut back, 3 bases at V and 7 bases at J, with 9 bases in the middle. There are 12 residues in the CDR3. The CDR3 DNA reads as TGTGCCAGCAGTTTCCGGGGCTATGAAGCTTTCTTT. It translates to CASSFRGYEAFF.

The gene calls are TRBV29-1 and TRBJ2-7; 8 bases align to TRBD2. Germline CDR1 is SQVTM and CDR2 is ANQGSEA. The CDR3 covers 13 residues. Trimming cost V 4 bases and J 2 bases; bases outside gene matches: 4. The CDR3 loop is CSVGREGTYEQYF. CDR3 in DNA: TGCAGCGTTGGACGGGAGGGGACCTACGAGCAGTACTTC.

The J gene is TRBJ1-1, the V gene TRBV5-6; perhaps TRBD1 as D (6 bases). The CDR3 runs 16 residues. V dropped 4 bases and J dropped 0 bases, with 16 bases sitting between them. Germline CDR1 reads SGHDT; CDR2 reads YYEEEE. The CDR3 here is CASSLRTVGLNTEAFF. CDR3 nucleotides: TGTGCCAGCAGCCTACGGACAGTAGGGTTGAACACTGAAGCTTTCTTT.

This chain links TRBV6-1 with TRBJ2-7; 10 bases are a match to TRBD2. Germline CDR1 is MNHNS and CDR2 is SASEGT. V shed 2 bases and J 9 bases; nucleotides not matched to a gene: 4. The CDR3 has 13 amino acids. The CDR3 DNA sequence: TGTGCCAGCAGTGAACTAGCGGGAGTCGTGCAGTACTTC. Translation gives CASSELAGVVQYF.